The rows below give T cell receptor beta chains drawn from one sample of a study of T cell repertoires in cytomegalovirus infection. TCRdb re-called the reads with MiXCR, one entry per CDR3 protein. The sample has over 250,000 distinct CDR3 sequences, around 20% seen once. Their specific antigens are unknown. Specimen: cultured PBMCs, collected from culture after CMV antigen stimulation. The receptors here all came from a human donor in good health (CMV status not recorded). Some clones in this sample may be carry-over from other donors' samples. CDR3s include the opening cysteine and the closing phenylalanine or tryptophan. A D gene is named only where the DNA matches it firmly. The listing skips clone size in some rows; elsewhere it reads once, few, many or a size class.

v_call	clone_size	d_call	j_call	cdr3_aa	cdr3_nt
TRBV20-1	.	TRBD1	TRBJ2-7	CSARGAYGQGGKNEQYF	TGCAGTGCTAGAGGGGCCTATGGACAGGGTGGTAAAAACGAGCAGTACTTC
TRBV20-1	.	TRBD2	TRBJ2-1	CSASNQKTSGSYNEQFF	TGCAGTGCCAGCAATCAAAAAACTAGCGGGAGTTACAATGAGCAGTTCTTC
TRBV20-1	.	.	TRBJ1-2	CSGRQKKDYGYTF	TGCAGTGGAAGGCAGAAAAAAGACTATGGCTACACCTTC
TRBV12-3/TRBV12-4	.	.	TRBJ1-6	CASRQQGEGSPLHF	TGTGCCAGCAGACAACAGGGTGAGGGGTCACCCCTCCACTTT
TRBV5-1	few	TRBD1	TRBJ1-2	CASSAGQEPNYGYTF	TGCGCCAGCAGCGCGGGACAGGAACCCAACTATGGCTACACCTTC
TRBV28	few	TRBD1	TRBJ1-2	CASSSSRTGGIYGYTF	TGTGCCAGCAGTTCCTCCCGGACAGGGGGAATCTATGGCTACACCTTC
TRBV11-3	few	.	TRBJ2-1	CASSLGTDNEQFF	TGTGCCAGCAGCTTAGGGACCGACAATGAGCAGTTCTTC
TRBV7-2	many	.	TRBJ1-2	CASSSSGDGIIYGYTF	TGTGCCAGCAGCTCTAGTGGTGACGGAATAATATATGGCTACACCTTC
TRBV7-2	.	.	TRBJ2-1	CASSISRLDEQFF	TGTGCCAGCAGCATCTCCCGACTGGATGAGCAGTTCTTC
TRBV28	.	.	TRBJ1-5	CASSYGTAGDQPQHF	TGTGCCAGCAGTTACGGGACTGCGGGTGACCAGCCCCAGCATTTT
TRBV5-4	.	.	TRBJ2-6	CASGRRDGANVLTF	TGTGCCAGCGGTCGAAGAGATGGGGCCAACGTCCTGACTTTC
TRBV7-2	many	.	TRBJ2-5	CASSLGGVQETQYF	TGTGCCAGCAGCTTAGGGGGGGTACAAGAGACCCAGTACTTC
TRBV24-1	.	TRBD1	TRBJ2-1	CATSERRTGSIEQFF	TGTGCCACCAGTGAAAGAAGGACAGGGTCGATTGAGCAGTTCTTC
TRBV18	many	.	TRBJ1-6	CATFNVGSPLHF	TGTGCCACCTTCAACGTAGGTTCACCCCTCCACTTT
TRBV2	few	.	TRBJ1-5	CASSADLQPQHF	TGTGCCAGCAGCGCAGACCTCCAGCCCCAGCATTTT
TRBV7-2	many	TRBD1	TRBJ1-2	CASSSARTGLRGYTF	TGTGCCAGCAGCTCAGCCAGGACAGGTCTTCGTGGCTACACCTTC
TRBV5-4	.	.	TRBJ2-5	CASSSRVGETQYF	TGTGCCAGCAGCTCAAGGGTGGGCGAGACCCAGTACTTC
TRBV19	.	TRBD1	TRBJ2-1	CASSPGGQRDEQFF	TGTGCCAGTAGTCCAGGGGGACAGAGGGATGAGCAGTTCTTC
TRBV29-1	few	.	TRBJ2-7	CSVLRSYEQYF	TGCAGCGTTTTAAGAAGTTACGAGCAGTACTTC
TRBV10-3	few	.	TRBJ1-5	CAISLTGDSNQPQHF	TGTGCCATCAGCTTGACAGGCGATAGCAATCAGCCCCAGCATTTT
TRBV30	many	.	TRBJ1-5	CAWSVQGDQPQHF	TGTGCCTGGAGTGTACAGGGAGATCAGCCCCAGCATTTT
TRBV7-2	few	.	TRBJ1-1	CASSLISGMNTEAFF	TGTGCCAGCAGCTTAATTTCAGGGATGAACACTGAAGCTTTCTTT
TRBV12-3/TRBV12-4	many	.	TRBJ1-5	CASRYYSNQPQHF	TGTGCCAGCAGGTATTATAGCAATCAGCCCCAGCATTTT
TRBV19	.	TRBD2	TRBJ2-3	CACASGTSGPSTDTQYF	TGTGCCTGCGCATCCGGGACTAGCGGACCGAGCACAGATACGCAGTATTTT
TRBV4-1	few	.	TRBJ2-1	CASSQRRTFNEQFF	TGCGCCAGCAGCCAAAGACGGACCTTCAATGAGCAGTTCTTC